These T cell receptor beta chains were read from a single sample in a study of blood T cell repertoires in COVID-19. Assay: immunoSEQ multiplex PCR; the TCRdb copy retains only in-frame clones and omits some. Found here are approximately 260,000 clones, 70% to 90% of them singletons; the top ten hold about 11%. The sample was peripheral blood. Every receptor here comes from a woman in her 70s with acute or convalescent COVID-19. CDR3s include the opening cysteine and the closing phenylalanine or tryptophan. Each record gives: V gene, D gene, J gene, clone size, CDR3 protein, CDR3 DNA. The D gene is left open where the match is weak. Part of the rows lack a size; the others show once, few, many or a class for expanded clones.

>TRBV5-1|-|TRBJ2-2|once
CASGDSANTGELFF
TGCGCCAGCGGCGACAGCGCGAACACCGGGGAGCTGTTTTTT
>TRBV3-1/TRBV3-2|-|TRBJ1-1|-
CASSQVSGRRLGTNTEAFF
TGTGCCAGCAGCCAAGTTAGCGGTCGGCGGTTGGGAACAAACACTGAAGCTTTCTTT
>TRBV19|-|TRBJ2-3|-
CATGRRGGVDFPDTQYF
TGTGCCACGGGCCGACGGGGCGGGGTAGACTTCCCAGATACGCAGTATTTT
>TRBV5-1|TRBD1|TRBJ1-4|-
CASKQGTNEKLFF
TGCGCCAGCAAACAGGGGACAAATGAAAAACTGTTTTTT
>TRBV6-5|-|TRBJ1-1|-
CASKSQVNTEAFF
TGTGCCAGCAAAAGCCAGGTCAACACTGAAGCTTTCTTT
>TRBV6-5|-|TRBJ1-2|-
CAARGRGLYGYTF
TGTGCCGCTCGTGGGCGGGGCCTCTATGGCTACACCTTC
>TRBV29-1|TRBD1|TRBJ2-2|-
CSASPGTANTGELFF
TGCAGCGCCTCACCGGGGACAGCGAACACCGGGGAGCTGTTTTTT
>TRBV19|-|TRBJ1-1|-
CASSVWGREAFF
TGTGCCAGTAGTGTTTGGGGCCGCGAAGCTTTCTTT
>TRBV11-2|-|TRBJ2-5|-
CASSLVSVETQYF
TGTGCCAGCAGCTTAGTTTCGGTGGAGACCCAGTACTTC
>TRBV12-3/TRBV12-4|-|TRBJ1-2|few
CASRPTGSGYTF
TGTGCCAGCAGACCGACAGGCTCAGGCTACACCTTC
>TRBV10-1|-|TRBJ2-3|-
CASSDGGLRTDTQYF
TGCGCCAGCAGTGACGGAGGACTCCGCACAGATACGCAGTATTTT
>TRBV5-1|TRBD1|TRBJ1-1|-
CASSVDRGSAFF
TGCGCCAGCAGCGTCGACAGGGGGAGTGCTTTCTTT
>TRBV27|TRBD2|TRBJ2-3|-
CASSGTSGGRDTQYF
TGTGCCAGCAGTGGTACTAGCGGGGGACGAGATACGCAGTATTTT
>TRBV3-1/TRBV3-2|TRBD1|TRBJ1-1|-
CASSQGQGAFPQAFF
TGTGCCAGCAGCCAAGGGCAGGGGGCTTTTCCACAAGCTTTCTTT
>TRBV3-1/TRBV3-2|-|TRBJ1-3|-
CASSHLGVHSGNTIYF
TGTGCCAGCAGCCACTTGGGAGTCCACTCTGGAAACACCATATATTTT
>TRBV28|TRBD2|TRBJ2-3|-
CASSFSGRSTDTQYF
TGTGCCAGCAGTTTTAGCGGGAGGAGCACAGATACGCAGTATTTT
>TRBV3-1/TRBV3-2|TRBD1|TRBJ1-2|-
CASSSAGGAGYGYTF
TGTGCCAGCAGCTCGGCAGGGGGCGCCGGGTATGGCTACACCTTC
>TRBV3-1/TRBV3-2|-|TRBJ1-3|-
CASSQGSLNTIYF
TGTGCCAGCAGCCAAGGTTCGTTGAACACCATATATTTT
>TRBV9|-|TRBJ2-7|once
CASSVGPRAGEQYF
TGTGCCAGCAGCGTAGGACCCCGGGCGGGAGAGCAGTACTTC
>TRBV7-2|TRBD2|TRBJ2-1|once
CASSLRRGGRNEQFF
TGTGCCAGCAGCTTACGTCGGGGGGGCAGGAATGAGCAGTTCTTC
>TRBV23-1|-|TRBJ1-2|-
CASSQSERQYSIPF
TGCGCCAGCAGCCAATCGGAGAGACAGTACTCTATCCCCTTC
>TRBV18|TRBD1|TRBJ1-5|-
CASSPDRVVQPQHF
TGTGCCAGCTCACCAGACAGGGTAGTTCAGCCCCAGCATTTT
>TRBV5-1|-|TRBJ1-4|-
CASSQQATNEKLFF
TGCGCCAGCAGCCAACAGGCAACTAATGAAAAACTGTTTTTT
>TRBV5-1|-|TRBJ2-3|-
CASSLDTADTQYF
TGCGCCAGCAGCTTGGATACTGCCGATACGCAGTATTTT
>TRBV9|-|TRBJ2-3|-
CASSVSGVTTDTQYF
TGTGCCAGCAGCGTTTCGGGGGTCACCACAGATACGCAGTATTTT
>TRBV2|-|TRBJ1-4|-
CASSAQGRTRREKLFF
TGTGCCAGCAGTGCCCAGGGTCGGACAAGGAGAGAAAAACTGTTTTTT
>TRBV27|-|TRBJ1-6|-
CASSLARGGSPLHF
TGTGCCAGCAGCCTCGCGAGGGGAGGTTCACCCCTCCACTTT
>TRBV5-1|TRBD1|TRBJ1-3|-
CASSAGTAGNTIYF
TGCGCCAGCAGCGCAGGGACAGCTGGAAACACCATATATTTT
>TRBV5-5|-|TRBJ2-1|-
CASSKQGPNNEQFF
TGTGCCAGCAGCAAACAGGGCCCCAACAATGAGCAGTTCTTC
>TRBV5-4|TRBD2|TRBJ2-6|-
CASSWAGLAGSGANVLTF
TGTGCCAGCAGCTGGGCGGGACTAGCGGGCTCTGGGGCCAACGTCCTGACTTTC
>TRBV21-1|-|TRBJ2-7|once
CASSKGGGLHYEQYF
TGTGCCAGCAGCAAAGGGGGAGGGCTACACTACGAGCAGTACTTC
>TRBV30|TRBD2|TRBJ2-1|-
CAWSNLAGPRGEQFF
TGTGCCTGGAGTAACCTAGCGGGGCCACGCGGGGAGCAGTTCTTC
>TRBV5-3|TRBD1|TRBJ2-1|-
CARSLSPDREKNEQFF
TGTGCCAGAAGCTTGTCTCCGGACAGGGAAAAAAATGAGCAGTTCTTC
>TRBV14|TRBD2|TRBJ2-1|-
CASATSGDSQFF
TGTGCCAGTGCGACTAGCGGGGACTCTCAGTTCTTC
>TRBV27|-|TRBJ1-1|few
CASRSTGVVTEAFF
TGTGCCAGCAGATCGACAGGAGTCGTCACTGAAGCTTTCTTT
>TRBV7-9|TRBD1|TRBJ1-3|-
CASSPRAGQGNTIYF
TGTGCCAGCAGCCCTAGGGCGGGACAGGGAAACACCATATATTTT
>TRBV19|TRBD2|TRBJ2-3|-
CASGTSWGTQYF
TGTGCCAGTGGGACTAGTTGGGGTACGCAGTATTTT
>TRBV20-1|-|TRBJ1-1|-
CSASDGGAEAFF
TGCAGTGCTAGTGACGGGGGAGCTGAAGCTTTCTTT
>TRBV5-1|-|TRBJ2-3|-
CASSLEGRVDTQYF
TGCGCCAGCAGCTTGGAGGGGCGAGTAGATACGCAGTATTTT
>TRBV7-9|TRBD2|TRBJ2-3|-
CASSPGLAGVDTQYF
TGTGCCAGCAGCCCCGGACTAGCGGGGGTGGATACGCAGTATTTT
>TRBV5-1|-|TRBJ2-4|-
CASSSRGNIQYF
TGCGCCAGCAGCTCCAGGGGAAACATTCAGTACTTC
>TRBV19|TRBD1|TRBJ1-1|-
CASSIFGTGEAFF
TGTGCCAGTAGTATATTCGGGACAGGGGAAGCTTTCTTT
>TRBV12-3/TRBV12-4|-|TRBJ1-2|-
CASSLHRDYGYTF
TGTGCCAGCAGTTTACACAGGGACTATGGCTACACCTTC
>TRBV19|TRBD1|TRBJ1-1|-
CASGPGTVNTEAFF
TGTGCCAGTGGACCCGGGACAGTGAACACTGAAGCTTTCTTT
>TRBV28|TRBD1|TRBJ1-2|-
CASSQGGQAFNYGYTF
TGTGCCAGCAGCCAGGGGGGACAAGCCTTTAACTATGGCTACACCTTC
>TRBV5-4|TRBD1|TRBJ1-6|-
CASSSNLGQVNSPLHF
TGTGCCAGCAGCTCGAATCTGGGACAGGTGAATTCACCCCTCCACTTT
>TRBV12-3/TRBV12-4|TRBD1|TRBJ2-7|-
CASSADRAYEQYF
TGTGCCAGCAGTGCCGACAGGGCCTACGAGCAGTACTTC
>TRBV7-3|TRBD1|TRBJ1-4|-
CASSRGTGGANEKLFF
TGTGCCAGCTCTCGCGGGACAGGGGGTGCAAATGAAAAACTGTTTTTT
>TRBV2|-|TRBJ1-1|-
CASSGGLHVNTEAFF
TGTGCCAGCAGTGGGGGGCTGCATGTGAACACTGAAGCTTTCTTT
>TRBV27|TRBD1|TRBJ1-5|few
CATWDRAGNQPQHF
TGTGCCACCTGGGACAGGGCTGGCAATCAGCCCCAGCATTTT
>TRBV2|-|TRBJ1-5|-
CASSVFRLSAGYSNQPQHF
TGTGCCAGCAGTGTATTTCGACTTTCGGCCGGCTATAGCAATCAGCCCCAGCATTTT